The clone carrying this T cell receptor beta chain was seen only a few times. Its target is unknown. CDR1 is MNHNS and CDR2 is SASEGT in the germline V gene. The trim removed 2 bases at V and 5 bases at J, leaving 11 bases unmatched. CDR3 length equals 16 residues. The record originates from a study of cytomegalovirus exposure and HLA in healthy donors. Study conclusions and caveats: Generally TCR sequences proved uncommon, though certain public TCRs appeared in numerous donors. Later, an analysis found that common viral pathogens appeared to be linked with several of the most significant clusters. Previously analyzed data showed that most TCR beta V segments were productive at a frequency of about 90% or about 30%.

Both 60 Vbeta primers and 13 Jbeta primers went into the PCR. Libraries were prepared by immunoSEQ multiplex PCR; TCRdb keeps only in-frame clonotypes and omits some of them. Among about 250,000 clones listed, under 80% were seen once. The TCR originated in a female donor in good health and CMV-seronegative. The sample comprised PBMCs. The chain joins TRBV6-1 to TRBJ2-5; 7 nucleotides align to TRBD2. The DNA for the CDR3 is TGTGCCAGCAGTGAATCAGTCGGCGGGAGAAGGGAGACCCAGTACTTC. Translation: CASSESVGGRRETQYF.